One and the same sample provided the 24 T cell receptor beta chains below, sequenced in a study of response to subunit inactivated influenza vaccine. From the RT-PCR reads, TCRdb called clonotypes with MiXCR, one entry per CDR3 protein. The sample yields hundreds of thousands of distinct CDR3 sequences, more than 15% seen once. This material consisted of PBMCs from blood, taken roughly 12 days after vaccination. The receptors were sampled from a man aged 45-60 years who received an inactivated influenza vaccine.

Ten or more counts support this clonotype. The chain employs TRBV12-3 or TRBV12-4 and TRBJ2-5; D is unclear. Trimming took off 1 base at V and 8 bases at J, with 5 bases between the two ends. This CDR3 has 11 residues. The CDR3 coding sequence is TGTGCCAGCAGTTTAGGACGTACCCAGTACTTC. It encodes CASSLGRTQYF.

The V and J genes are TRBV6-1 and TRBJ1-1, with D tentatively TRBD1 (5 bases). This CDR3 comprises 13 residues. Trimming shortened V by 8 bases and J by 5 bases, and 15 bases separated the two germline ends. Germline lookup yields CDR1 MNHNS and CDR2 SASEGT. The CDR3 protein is CASCDLGGTEAFF. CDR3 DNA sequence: TGTGCCAGCTGCGATCTCGGGGGGACTGAAGCTTTCTTT.

The CDR3 nucleotides are TGCAGTGCTAGAGATATACTACCGGGAGTACGTGAGGAGACCCAGTACTTC. This translates into CSARDILPGVREETQYF. The chain couples TRBV20-1 to TRBJ2-5; tentatively, D is TRBD2 (6 bases). The CDR3 has 17 amino acids. Germline CDR1 DFQATT, CDR2 SNEGSKA (reference sequence). V lost 0 bases, J lost 5 bases, and 22 bases lay in between.

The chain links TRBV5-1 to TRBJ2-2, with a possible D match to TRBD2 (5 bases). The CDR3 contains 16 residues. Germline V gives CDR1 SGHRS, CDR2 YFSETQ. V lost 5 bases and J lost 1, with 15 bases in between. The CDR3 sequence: CASRMAADLNTGELFF. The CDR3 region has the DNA TGCGCCAGCAGGATGGCAGCGGATTTGAACACCGGGGAGCTGTTTTTT.

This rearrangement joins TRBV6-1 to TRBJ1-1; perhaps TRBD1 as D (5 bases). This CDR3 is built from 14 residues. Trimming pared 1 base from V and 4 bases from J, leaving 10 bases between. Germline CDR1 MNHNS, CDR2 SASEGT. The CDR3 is CASSEGPGTTEAFF. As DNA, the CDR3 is TGTGCCAGCAGTGAAGGACCCGGGACCACTGAAGCTTTCTTT.

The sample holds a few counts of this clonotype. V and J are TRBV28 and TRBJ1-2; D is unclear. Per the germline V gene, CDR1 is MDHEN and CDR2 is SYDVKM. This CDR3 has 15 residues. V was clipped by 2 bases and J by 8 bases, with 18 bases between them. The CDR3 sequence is CASSLVAAGSKGYTF. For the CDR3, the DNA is TGTGCCAGCAGTTTAGTTGCGGCAGGCTCAAAAGGCTACACCTTC.

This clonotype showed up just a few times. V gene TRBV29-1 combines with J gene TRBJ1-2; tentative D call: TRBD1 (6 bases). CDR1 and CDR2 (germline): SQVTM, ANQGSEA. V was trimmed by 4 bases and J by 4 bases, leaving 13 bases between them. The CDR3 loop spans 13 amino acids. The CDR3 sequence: CSVAGGRGYGYTF. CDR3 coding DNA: TGCAGCGTTGCCGGGGGGCGCGGCTATGGCTACACCTTC. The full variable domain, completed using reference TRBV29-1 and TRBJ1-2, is SAVISQKPSRDICQRGTSLTIQCQVDSQVTMMFWYRQQPGQSLTLIATANQGSEATYESGFVIDKFPISRPNLTFSTLTVSNMSPEDSSIYLCSVAGGRGYGYTFGSGTRLTVV.

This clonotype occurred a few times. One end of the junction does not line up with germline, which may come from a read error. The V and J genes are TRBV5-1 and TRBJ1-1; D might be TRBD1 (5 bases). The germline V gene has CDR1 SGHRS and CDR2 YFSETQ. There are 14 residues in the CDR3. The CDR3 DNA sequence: TGTGCCAGCAGTCCAGGGTCACTGAACACTGAAGCTTTCTTT. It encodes CASSPGSLNTEAFF.

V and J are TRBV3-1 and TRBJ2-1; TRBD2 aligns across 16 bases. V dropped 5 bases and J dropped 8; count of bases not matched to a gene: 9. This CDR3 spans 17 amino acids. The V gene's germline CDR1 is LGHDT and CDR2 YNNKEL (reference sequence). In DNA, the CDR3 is TGTGCCAGCAGCTACCCCGGGACTAGCGGGAGGGCCTATGAGCAGTTCTTC. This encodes CASSYPGTSGRAYEQFF.

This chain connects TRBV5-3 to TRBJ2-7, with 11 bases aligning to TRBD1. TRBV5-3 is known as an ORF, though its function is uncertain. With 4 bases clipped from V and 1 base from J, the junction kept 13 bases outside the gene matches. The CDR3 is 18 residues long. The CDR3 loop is CARSGTGQGALLSYEQYF. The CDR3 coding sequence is TGTGCCAGAAGCGGAACCGGACAGGGGGCGCTTCTATCCTACGAGCAGTACTTC.

Here the CDR3 DNA reads TGTGCCAGCAGTGAAGACGGGCGACAGGGGGCGGTCAGGGCTAATGAAAAACTGTTTTTT. This translates into CASSEDGRQGAVRANEKLFF. V usage is TRBV2 and J usage is TRBJ1-4; TRBD1 aligns across 10 bases. The CDR3 length is 20 residues. Looked up from germline, CDR1 is SNHLY and CDR2 is FYNNEI. Trimming at V came to 1 base and at J to 3 bases, leaving 14 bases not matched to a gene. Combining the CDR3 with reference TRBV2 and TRBJ1-4 gives the whole variable domain EPEVTQTPSHQVTQMGQEVILRCVPISNHLYFYWYRQILGQKVEFLVSFYNNEISEKSEIFDDQFSVERPDGSNFTLKIRSTKLEDSAMYFCASSEDGRQGAVRANEKLFFGSGTQLSVL.

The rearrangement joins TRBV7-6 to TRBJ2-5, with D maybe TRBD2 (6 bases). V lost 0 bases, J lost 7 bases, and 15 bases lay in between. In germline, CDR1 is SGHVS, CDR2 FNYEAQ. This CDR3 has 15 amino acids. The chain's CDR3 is CASSLAGGLGGTQYF. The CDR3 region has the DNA TGTGCCAGCAGCTTAGCGGGAGGTCTGGGAGGGACCCAGTACTTC.

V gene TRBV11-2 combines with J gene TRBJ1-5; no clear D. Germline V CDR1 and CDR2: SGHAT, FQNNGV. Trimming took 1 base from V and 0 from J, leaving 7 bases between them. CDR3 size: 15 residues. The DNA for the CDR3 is TGTGCCAGCAGCTTAGTCGCAGATAGCAATCAGCCCCAGCATTTT. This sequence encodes CASSLVADSNQPQHF. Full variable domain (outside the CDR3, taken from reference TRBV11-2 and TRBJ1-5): EAGVAQSPRYKIIEKRQSVAFWCNPISGHATLYWYQQILGQGPKLLIQFQNNGVVDDSQLPKDRFSAERLKGVDSTLKIQPAKLEDSAVYLCASSLVADSNQPQHFGDGTRLSIL.

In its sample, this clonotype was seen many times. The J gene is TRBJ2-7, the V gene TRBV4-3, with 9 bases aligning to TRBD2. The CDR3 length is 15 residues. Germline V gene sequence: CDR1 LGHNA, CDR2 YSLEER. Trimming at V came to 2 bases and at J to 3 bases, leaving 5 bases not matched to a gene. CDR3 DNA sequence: TGCGCCAGCAGCCAAAGACTAGCGGCAGACTACGAGCAGTACTTC. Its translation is CASSQRLAADYEQYF.

The CDR3: CSARSGGGREQYF. CDR3 nucleotide sequence: TGCAGTGCTAGATCAGGAGGTGGACGCGAGCAGTACTTC. The chain is built from TRBV20-1 and TRBJ2-7; tentative D call: TRBD2 (5 bases). The CDR3 consists of 13 residues. CDR1 is DFQATT, CDR2 SNEGSKA, per germline (reference sequence). Trimming cost V 2 bases and J 6 bases, with 14 bases left between them.

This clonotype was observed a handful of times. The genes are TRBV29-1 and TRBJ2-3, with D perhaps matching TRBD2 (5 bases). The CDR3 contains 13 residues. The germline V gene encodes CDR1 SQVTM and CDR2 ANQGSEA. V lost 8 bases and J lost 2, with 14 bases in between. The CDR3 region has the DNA TGCAGCATTCGACGGACTGCCACAGATACGCAGTATTTT. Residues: CSIRRTATDTQYF.

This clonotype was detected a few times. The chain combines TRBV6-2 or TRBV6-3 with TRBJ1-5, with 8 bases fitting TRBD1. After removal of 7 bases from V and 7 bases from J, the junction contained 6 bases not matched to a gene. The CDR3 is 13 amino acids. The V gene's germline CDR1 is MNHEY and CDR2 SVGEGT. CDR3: CASTAGGRQPQHF. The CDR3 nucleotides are TGTGCCAGCACAGCAGGGGGCCGGCAGCCCCAGCATTTT.

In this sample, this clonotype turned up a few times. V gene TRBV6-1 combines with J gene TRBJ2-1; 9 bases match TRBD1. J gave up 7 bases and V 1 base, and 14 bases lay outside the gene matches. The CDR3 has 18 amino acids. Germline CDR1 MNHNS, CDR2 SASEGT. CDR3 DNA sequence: TGTGCCAGCAGTGAAGATGGGACCGGGACAGGGTATCGGAATGAGCAGTTCTTC. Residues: CASSEDGTGTGYRNEQFF.

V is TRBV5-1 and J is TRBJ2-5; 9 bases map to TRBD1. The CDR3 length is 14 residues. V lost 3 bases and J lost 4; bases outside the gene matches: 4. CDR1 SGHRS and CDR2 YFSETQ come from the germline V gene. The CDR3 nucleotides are TGCGCCAGCAGCTCCACAGGGGGCTCAGAGACCCAGTACTTC. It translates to CASSSTGGSETQYF.

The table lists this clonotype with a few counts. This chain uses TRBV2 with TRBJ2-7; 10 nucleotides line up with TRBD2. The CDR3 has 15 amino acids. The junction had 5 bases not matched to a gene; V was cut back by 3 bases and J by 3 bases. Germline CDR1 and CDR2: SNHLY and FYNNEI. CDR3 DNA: TGTGCCAGCAGTGATCCCGGGACTAGCGACTACGAGCAGTACTTC. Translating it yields CASSDPGTSDYEQYF. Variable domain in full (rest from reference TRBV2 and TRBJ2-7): EPEVTQTPSHQVTQMGQEVILRCVPISNHLYFYWYRQILGQKVEFLVSFYNNEISEKSEIFDDQFSVERPDGSNFTLKIRSTKLEDSAMYFCASSDPGTSDYEQYFGPGTRLTVT.

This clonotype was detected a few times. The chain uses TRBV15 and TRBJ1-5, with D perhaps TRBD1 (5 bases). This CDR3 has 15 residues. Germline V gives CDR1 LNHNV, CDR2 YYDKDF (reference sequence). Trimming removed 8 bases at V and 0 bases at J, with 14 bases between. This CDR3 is CATGSQGYSNQPQHF. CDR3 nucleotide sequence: TGTGCCACCGGGTCCCAGGGTTATAGCAATCAGCCCCAGCATTTT. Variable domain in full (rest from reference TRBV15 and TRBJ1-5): DAMVIQNPRYQVTQFGKPVTLSCSQTLNHNVMYWYQQKSSQAPKLLFHYYDKDFNNEADTPDNFQSRRPNTSFCFLDIRSPGLGDTAMYLCATGSQGYSNQPQHFGDGTRLSIL.

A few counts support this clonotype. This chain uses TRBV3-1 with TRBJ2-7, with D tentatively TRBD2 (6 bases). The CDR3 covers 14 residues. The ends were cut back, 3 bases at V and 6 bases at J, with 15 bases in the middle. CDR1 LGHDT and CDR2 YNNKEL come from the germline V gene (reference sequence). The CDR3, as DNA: TGTGCCAGCAGCCACCTGTTGGGGGGAAGCGAGCAGTACTTC. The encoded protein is CASSHLLGGSEQYF.

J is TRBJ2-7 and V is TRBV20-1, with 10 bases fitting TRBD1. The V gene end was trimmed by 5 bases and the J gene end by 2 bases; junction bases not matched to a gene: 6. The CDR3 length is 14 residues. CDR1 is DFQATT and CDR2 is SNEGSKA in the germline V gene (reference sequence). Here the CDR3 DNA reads TGCAGTGCTGAGGGGACAGGGGAACCCTACGAGCAGTACTTC. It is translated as CSAEGTGEPYEQYF.

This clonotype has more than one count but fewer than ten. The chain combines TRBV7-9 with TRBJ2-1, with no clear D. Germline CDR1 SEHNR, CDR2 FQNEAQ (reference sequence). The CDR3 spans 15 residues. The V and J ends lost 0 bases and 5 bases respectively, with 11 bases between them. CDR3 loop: CASSLARYRNNEQFF. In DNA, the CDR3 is TGTGCCAGCAGCTTAGCGCGATACCGTAACAATGAGCAGTTCTTC.